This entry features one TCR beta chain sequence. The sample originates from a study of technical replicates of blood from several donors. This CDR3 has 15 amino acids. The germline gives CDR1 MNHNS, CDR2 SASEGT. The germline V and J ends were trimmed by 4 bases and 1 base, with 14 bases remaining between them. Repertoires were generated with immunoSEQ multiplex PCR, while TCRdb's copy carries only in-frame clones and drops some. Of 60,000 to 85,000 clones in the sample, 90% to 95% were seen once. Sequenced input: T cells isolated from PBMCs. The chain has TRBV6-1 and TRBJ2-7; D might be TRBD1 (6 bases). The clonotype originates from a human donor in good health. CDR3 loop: CASSVSTGFSYEQYF. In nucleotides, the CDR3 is TGTGCCAGCAGTGTGTCTACAGGGTTTTCCTACGAGCAGTACTTC.